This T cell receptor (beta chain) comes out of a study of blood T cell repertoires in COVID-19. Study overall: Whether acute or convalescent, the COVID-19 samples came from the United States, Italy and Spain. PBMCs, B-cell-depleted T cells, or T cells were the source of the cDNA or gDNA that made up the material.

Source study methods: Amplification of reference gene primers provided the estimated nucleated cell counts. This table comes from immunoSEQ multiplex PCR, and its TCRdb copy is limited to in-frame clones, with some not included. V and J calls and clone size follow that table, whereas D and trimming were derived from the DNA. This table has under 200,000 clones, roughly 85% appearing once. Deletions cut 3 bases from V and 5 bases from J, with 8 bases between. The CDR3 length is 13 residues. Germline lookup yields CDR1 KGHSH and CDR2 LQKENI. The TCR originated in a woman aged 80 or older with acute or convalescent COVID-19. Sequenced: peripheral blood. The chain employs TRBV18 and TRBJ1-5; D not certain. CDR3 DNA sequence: TGTGCCAGCTCACCGTTTTCGGATCAGCCCCAGCATTTT. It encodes CASSPFSDQPQHF.